One T cell receptor (beta chain) is described in this entry. The CDR3 spans 15 residues. Germline V CDR1 and CDR2: MNHNY, SVGAGI (reference sequence). J was trimmed by 5 bases and V by 6 bases; bases with no gene match: 4. The data were taken from a study of cytomegalovirus exposure and HLA in healthy donors. Study background: The early release's HLA-typed donors yielded tens of millions of unique TCRs.

In the PCR, 60 Vbeta and 13 Jbeta primers were used. In the original processing: Around 10 million of the 80 million or so unique TCR beta chains counted in a later analysis were shared. Clones were read by immunoSEQ multiplex PCR, and TCRdb kept only the in-frame ones, dropping some. That table supplies the V and J calls and clone size; D and trimming were determined from the DNA. Of around 230,000 clones listed, 85% were seen once; the top ten hold approximately 0.24%. In nominal health when sampled, donors likely had unrecorded immune exposures nonetheless. The V gene is TRBV6-6, the J gene TRBJ2-2; 12 nucleotides line up with TRBD2. The sequence was collected from a girl aged 2 to 9 in good health and CMV-seronegative. Sequenced input: PBMCs. In DNA, the CDR3 is TGTGCCAGCAGCCTCCTAGCGGGAGGGACCGGGGAGCTGTTTTTT. This codes for CASSLLAGGTGELFF.